The rows below give T cell receptor beta chains drawn from one sample of a study of cytomegalovirus exposure and HLA in healthy donors. Some clones are missing from TCRdb's copy, which holds only in-frame ones; the method was immunoSEQ multiplex PCR. Of fewer than 110,000 clones in the sample, more than 75% were seen once. Material: PBMCs. Receptors were obtained from a young woman in good health and CMV-seropositive. CDR3s include the opening cysteine and the closing phenylalanine or tryptophan. The D gene is left open where the match is weak. Where a row states a size, it is once, few, many or the class of an expanded clone; other rows omit it.

j_call v_call d_call clone_size cdr3_aa cdr3_nt
TRBJ2-7 TRBV28 - - CASSLGATKSYEQYF TGTGCCAGCAGTTTGGGGGCGACGAAATCCTACGAGCAGTACTTC
TRBJ1-2 TRBV19 - - CASLNSNYGYTF TGTGCCAGTCTGAACTCCAACTATGGCTACACCTTC
TRBJ2-1 TRBV4-1 TRBD2 few CASEDSGGNNEQFF TGCGCCAGCGAGGACTCGGGGGGGAACAATGAGCAGTTCTTC
TRBJ2-7 TRBV7-6 TRBD1 - CASSSGGRGRVNEQYF TGTGCCAGCAGCTCAGGGGGAAGGGGGCGCGTCAACGAGCAGTACTTC
TRBJ1-1 TRBV28 - few CASSSGGGAAFF TGTGCCAGCAGCTCCGGGGGAGGGGCGGCTTTCTTT
TRBJ1-1 TRBV28 TRBD1 - CASRDPQGQGYTEAFF TGTGCCAGCAGAGATCCCCAGGGACAGGGTTACACTGAAGCTTTCTTT
TRBJ2-2 TRBV15 - - CATSSQGRAGELFF TGTGCCACCAGCAGTCAGGGGAGAGCGGGGGAGCTGTTTTTT
TRBJ2-2 TRBV11-1 TRBD2 - CASSFPPSGNTGELFF TGTGCCAGCAGCTTTCCGCCTAGCGGGAACACCGGGGAGCTGTTTTTT
TRBJ1-4 TRBV19 - - CASRTATNEKLFF TGTGCCAGTAGGACAGCAACTAATGAAAAACTGTTTTTT
TRBJ2-5 TRBV4-3 TRBD2 few CASSQLAGDETQYF TGCGCCAGCAGCCAACTAGCGGGAGATGAGACCCAGTACTTC
TRBJ1-5 TRBV4-1 TRBD1 - CASSQVAGGVGQPQHF TGCGCCAGCAGCCAAGTAGCAGGGGGCGTTGGTCAGCCCCAGCATTTT
TRBJ2-7 TRBV6-5 - - CASSYSSGAHEQYF TGTGCCAGCAGTTACTCTTCAGGGGCGCACGAGCAGTACTTC
TRBJ2-1 TRBV10-1 TRBD1 - CASSPPGTGAVHEQFF TGCGCCAGCAGTCCACCCGGGACAGGCGCGGTTCATGAGCAGTTCTTC
TRBJ1-5 TRBV6-5 - - CASSLGGKGNQPQHF TGTGCCAGCAGTCTGGGGGGGAAAGGCAATCAGCCCCAGCATTTT
TRBJ1-1 TRBV25-1 TRBD1 - CASSDPGQGDTEAFF TGTGCCAGCAGTGATCCCGGACAGGGCGACACTGAAGCTTTCTTT
TRBJ2-1 TRBV4-1 TRBD2 - CASSHATSGQYNEQFF TGCGCCAGCAGCCACGCGACTAGCGGACAGTACAATGAGCAGTTCTTC
TRBJ2-1 TRBV7-8 TRBD2 - CASTAGGMNEQFF TGTGCCAGCACGGCGGGAGGGATGAATGAGCAGTTCTTC
TRBJ2-3 TRBV9 TRBD1 once CASSVAGTEYYTQYF TGTGCCAGCAGCGTCGCCGGGACAGAATATTATACGCAGTATTTT
TRBJ2-7 TRBV6-4 - - CASSLYEQYF TGTGCCAGCAGCCTATACGAGCAGTACTTC
TRBJ2-1 TRBV2 TRBD1 - CASIDRGDYNEQFF TGTGCCAGCATCGACAGGGGGGACTACAATGAGCAGTTCTTC